Listed here is a single T cell receptor beta chain. What it recognizes is unknown. The source of the sample is a study of shared clonotypes between healthy human individuals. Study information: Donors, aged 18 to 49, were a couple of women and a few men.

Germline CDR1 MRHNA, CDR2 SNTAGT. This CDR3 is 13 amino acids long. V shed 4 bases and J shed 9 bases, with 13 bases lying between them. General study results and limits: Depth was large, yet rarefaction showed that sorted-subset sequencing was incomplete. Since donors were few, the genetic and exposure-history diversity represented was limited.

Sequencing was at deep level. The assay was immunoSEQ multiplex PCR, and TCRdb's table has in-frame clones only and misses some. The profile shows about 670,000 clones, more than 70% of them singletons. The chain carries TRBV6-4 and TRBJ2-1; D could derive from TRBD1 or TRBD2 (5 bases each). Sequencing was carried out using memory CD4+ T cells sorted from blood. The subset here: CD45RA-negative fraction. This clonotype was sampled from a woman in her twenties or thirties in good health. The CDR3 is CASSVVGAGEQFF. DNA for the CDR3: TGTGCCAGCAGTGTTGTCGGGGCGGGTGAGCAGTTCTTC.